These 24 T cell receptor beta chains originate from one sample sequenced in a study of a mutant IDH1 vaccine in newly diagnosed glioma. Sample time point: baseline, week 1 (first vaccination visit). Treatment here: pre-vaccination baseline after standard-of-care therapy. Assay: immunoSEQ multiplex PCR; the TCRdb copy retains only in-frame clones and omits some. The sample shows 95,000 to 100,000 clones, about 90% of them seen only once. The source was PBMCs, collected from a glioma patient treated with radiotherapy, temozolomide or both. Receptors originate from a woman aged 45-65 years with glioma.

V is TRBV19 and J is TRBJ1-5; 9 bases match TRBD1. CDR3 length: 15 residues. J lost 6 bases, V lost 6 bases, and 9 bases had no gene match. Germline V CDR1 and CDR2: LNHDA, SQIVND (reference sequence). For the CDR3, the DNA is TGTGCCAGTAGGCCACAGGGGGCGAAAGCTCAGCCCCAGCATTTT. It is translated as CASRPQGAKAQPQHF.

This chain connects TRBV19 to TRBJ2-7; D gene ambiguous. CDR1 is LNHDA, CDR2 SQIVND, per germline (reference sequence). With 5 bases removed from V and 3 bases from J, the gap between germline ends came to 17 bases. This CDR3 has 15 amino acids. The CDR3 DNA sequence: TGTGCCAGTAGTCCTGTTTCGCGCGGATTCTACGAGCAGTACTTC. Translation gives CASSPVSRGFYEQYF.

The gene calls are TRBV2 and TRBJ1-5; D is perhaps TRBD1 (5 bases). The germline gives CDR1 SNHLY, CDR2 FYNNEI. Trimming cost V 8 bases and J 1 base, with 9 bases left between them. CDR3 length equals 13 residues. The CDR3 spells CASGRQSNQPQHF. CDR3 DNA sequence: TGTGCCAGCGGACGACAGAGCAATCAGCCCCAGCATTTT.

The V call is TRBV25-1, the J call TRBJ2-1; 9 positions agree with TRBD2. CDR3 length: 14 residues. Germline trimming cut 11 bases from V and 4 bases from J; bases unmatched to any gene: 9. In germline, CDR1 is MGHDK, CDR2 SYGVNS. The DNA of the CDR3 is TGTGCCGCCCGAGGACTAGCGCCGTACAATGAGCAGTTCTTC. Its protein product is CAARGLAPYNEQFF.

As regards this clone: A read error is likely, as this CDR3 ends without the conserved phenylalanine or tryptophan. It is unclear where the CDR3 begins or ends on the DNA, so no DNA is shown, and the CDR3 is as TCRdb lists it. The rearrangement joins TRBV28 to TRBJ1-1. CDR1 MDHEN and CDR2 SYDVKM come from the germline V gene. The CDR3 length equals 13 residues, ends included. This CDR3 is CASSLTGSQPASL.

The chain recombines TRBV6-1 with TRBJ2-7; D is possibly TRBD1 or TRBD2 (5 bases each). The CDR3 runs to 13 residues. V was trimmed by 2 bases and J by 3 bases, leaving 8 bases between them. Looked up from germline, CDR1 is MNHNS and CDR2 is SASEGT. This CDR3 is CASSELGDYEQYF. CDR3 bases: TGTGCCAGCAGTGAATTGGGGGACTACGAGCAGTACTTC.

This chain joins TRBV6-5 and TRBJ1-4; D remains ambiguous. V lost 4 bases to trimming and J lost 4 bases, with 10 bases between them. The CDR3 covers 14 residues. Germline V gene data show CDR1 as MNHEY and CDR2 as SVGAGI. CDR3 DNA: TGTGCCAGCAGTTCGGGATATCTTAATGAAAAACTGTTTTTT. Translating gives CASSSGYLNEKLFF.

The CDR3 here is CASSFRAGSSQETQYF. DNA for the CDR3: TGTGCCAGCAGCTTCCGAGCAGGTTCTTCCCAAGAGACCCAGTACTTC. V and J are TRBV11-2 and TRBJ2-5; D is undetermined. Trimming removed 3 bases at V and 1 base at J, with 15 bases between. The CDR3 is made up of 16 amino acids. Germline CDR1 is SGHAT and CDR2 is FQNNGV.

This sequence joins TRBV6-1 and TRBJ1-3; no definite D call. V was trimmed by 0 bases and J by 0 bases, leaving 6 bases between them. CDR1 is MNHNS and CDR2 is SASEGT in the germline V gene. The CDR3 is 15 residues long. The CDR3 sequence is CASSEASHSGNTIYF. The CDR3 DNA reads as TGTGCCAGCAGTGAAGCAAGCCACTCTGGAAACACCATATATTTT.

This CDR3 reads CASSKGQGYQETQYF. The CDR3 nucleotides are TGTGCCAGCAGCAAAGGGCAGGGGTACCAAGAGACCCAGTACTTC. The genes are TRBV11-1 and TRBJ2-5; perhaps TRBD1 as D (6 bases). This CDR3 comprises 15 residues. Per germline, CDR1 SGHAT and CDR2 FQDESV (reference sequence). V shed 5 bases and J shed 0 bases, with 13 bases lying between them.

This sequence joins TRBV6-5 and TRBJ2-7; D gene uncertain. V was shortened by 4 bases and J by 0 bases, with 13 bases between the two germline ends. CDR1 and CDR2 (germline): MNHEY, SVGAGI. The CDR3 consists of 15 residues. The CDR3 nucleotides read TGTGCCAGCAGTTCCTGGGATTTGGGCTCCTACGAGCAGTACTTC. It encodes CASSSWDLGSYEQYF.

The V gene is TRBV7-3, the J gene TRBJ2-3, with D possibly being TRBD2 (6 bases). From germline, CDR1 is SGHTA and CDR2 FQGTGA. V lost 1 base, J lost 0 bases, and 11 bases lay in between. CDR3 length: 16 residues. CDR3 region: CASSLIGGSSTDTQYF. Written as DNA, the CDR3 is TGTGCCAGCAGCTTAATCGGGGGAAGTAGCACAGATACGCAGTATTTT.

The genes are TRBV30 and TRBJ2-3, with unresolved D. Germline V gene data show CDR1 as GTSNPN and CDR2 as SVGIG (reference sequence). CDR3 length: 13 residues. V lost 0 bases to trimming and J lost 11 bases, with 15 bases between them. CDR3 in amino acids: CAWSVFRVPMQYF. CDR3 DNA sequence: TGTGCCTGGAGTGTATTTCGGGTCCCTATGCAGTATTTT.

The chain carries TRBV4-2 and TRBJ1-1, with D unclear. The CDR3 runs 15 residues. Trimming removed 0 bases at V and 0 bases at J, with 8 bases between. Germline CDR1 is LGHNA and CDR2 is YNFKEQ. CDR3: CASSQDRWVNTEAFF. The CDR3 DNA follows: TGTGCCAGCAGCCAAGATAGATGGGTGAACACTGAAGCTTTCTTT.

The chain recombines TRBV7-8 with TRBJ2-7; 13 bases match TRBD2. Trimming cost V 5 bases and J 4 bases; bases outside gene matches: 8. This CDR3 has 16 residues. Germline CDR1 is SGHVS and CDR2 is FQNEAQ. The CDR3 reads CASSAQLAGGPYEQYF. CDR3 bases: TGTGCCAGCAGCGCCCAACTAGCGGGAGGGCCGTACGAGCAGTACTTC.

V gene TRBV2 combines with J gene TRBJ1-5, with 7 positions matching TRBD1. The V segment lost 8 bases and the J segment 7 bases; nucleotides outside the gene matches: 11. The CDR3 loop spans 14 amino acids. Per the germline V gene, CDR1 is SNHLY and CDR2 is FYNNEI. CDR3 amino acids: CASAKQGRSQPQHF. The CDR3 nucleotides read TGTGCCAGCGCAAAACAGGGGCGAAGCCAGCCCCAGCATTTT.

CDR3 nucleotide sequence: TGTGCCAGCAGTTACTCGACAAGCGGGTGGGACAATGAGCAGTTCTTC. Translated: CASSYSTSGWDNEQFF. This chain joins TRBV6-5 and TRBJ2-1, with a weak D call TRBD2 (6 bases). Trimming shortened V by 0 bases and J by 5 bases, and 14 bases separated the two germline ends. The CDR3 is 16 amino acids. Germline V lookup: CDR1 MNHEY, CDR2 SVGAGI.

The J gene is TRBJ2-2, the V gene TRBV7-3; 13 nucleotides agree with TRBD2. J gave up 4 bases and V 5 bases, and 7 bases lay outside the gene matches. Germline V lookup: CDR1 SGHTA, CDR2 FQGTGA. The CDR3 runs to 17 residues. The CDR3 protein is CASSQLAGGPGTGELFF. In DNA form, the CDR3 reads TGTGCCAGCAGCCAACTAGCGGGAGGGCCGGGCACCGGGGAGCTGTTTTTT.

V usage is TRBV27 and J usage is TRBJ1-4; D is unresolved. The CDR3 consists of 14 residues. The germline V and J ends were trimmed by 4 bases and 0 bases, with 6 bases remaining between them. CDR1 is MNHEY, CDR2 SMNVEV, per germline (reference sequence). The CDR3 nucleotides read TGTGCCAGCAGTTCCGTTGCAACTAATGAAAAACTGTTTTTT. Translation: CASSSVATNEKLFF.

This CDR3 reads CASSQNLQETQYF. The CDR3 coding sequence is TGTGCCAGTAGTCAAAACCTACAAGAGACCCAGTACTTC. The chain links TRBV19 to TRBJ2-5; no reliable D call. CDR1 is LNHDA, CDR2 SQIVND, per germline (reference sequence). The CDR3 has 13 amino acids. Between the trimmed V and J ends, which lost 5 bases and 2 bases, there was a span of 9 bases.

CDR3 sequence: CASSPPDRGYGYTF. CDR3 DNA: TGTGCCAGCTCACCACCGGACAGGGGGTATGGCTACACCTTC. V and J are TRBV18 and TRBJ1-2; TRBD1 agrees at 10 bases. The CDR3 totals 14 residues. V shed 0 bases, J shed 5 bases, and the junction held 0 bases outside the gene matches. The germline CDR1 and CDR2 sequences are KGHSH and LQKENI.

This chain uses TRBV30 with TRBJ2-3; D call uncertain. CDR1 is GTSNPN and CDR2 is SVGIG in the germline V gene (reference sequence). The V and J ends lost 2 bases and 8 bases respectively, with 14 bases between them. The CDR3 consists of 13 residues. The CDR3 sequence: CAWSLPPDLTQYF. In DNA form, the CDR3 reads TGTGCCTGGAGTCTCCCCCCGGACCTTACGCAGTATTTT.

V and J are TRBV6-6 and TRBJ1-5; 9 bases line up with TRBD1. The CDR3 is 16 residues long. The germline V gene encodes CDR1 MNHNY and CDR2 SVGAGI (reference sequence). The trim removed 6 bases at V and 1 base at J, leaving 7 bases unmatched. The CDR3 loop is CASRNRGQGSNQPQHF. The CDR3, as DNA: TGTGCCAGCAGAAACAGGGGGCAAGGGAGCAATCAGCCCCAGCATTTT.

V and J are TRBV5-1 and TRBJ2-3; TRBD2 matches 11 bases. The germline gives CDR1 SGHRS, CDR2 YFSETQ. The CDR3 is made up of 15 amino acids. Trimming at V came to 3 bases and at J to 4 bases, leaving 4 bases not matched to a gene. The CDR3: CASSSTSGISDTQYF. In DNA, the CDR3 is TGCGCCAGCAGCTCGACTAGCGGGATATCAGATACGCAGTATTTT.